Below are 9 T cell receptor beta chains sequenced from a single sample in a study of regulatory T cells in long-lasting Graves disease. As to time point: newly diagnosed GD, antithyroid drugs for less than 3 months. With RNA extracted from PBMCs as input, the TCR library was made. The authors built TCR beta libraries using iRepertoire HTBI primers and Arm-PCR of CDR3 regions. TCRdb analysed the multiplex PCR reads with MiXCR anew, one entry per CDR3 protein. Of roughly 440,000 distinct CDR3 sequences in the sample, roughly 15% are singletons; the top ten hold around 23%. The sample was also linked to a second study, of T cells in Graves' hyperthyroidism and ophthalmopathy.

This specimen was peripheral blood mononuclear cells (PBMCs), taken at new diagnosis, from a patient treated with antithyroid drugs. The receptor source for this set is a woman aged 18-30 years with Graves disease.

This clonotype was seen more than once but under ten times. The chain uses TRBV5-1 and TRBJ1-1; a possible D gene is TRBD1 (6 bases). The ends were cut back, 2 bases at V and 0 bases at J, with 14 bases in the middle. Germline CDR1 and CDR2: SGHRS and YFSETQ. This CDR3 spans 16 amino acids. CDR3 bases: TGCGCCAGCAGCTTACAGGGTGGGTGGATGAACACTGAAGCTTTCTTT. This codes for CASSLQGGWMNTEAFF.

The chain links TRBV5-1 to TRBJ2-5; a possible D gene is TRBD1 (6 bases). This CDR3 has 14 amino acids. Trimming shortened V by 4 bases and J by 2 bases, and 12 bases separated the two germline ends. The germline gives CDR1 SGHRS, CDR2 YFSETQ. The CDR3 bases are TGCGCCAGCAGCACAGGGACGGTACAAGAGACCCAGTACTTC. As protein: CASSTGTVQETQYF.

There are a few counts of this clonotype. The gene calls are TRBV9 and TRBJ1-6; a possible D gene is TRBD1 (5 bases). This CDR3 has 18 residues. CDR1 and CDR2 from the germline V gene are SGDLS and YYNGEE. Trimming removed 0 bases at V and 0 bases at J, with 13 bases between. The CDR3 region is CASSVDGGGGSYNSPLHF. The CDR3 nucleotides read TGTGCCAGCAGCGTAGATGGCGGTGGGGGCTCCTATAATTCACCCCTCCACTTT.

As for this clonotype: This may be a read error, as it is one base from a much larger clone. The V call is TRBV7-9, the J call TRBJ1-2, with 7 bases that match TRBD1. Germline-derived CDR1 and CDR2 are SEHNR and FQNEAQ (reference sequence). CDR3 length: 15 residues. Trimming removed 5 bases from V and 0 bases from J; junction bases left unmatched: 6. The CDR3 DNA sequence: TGTGCCAGCAGCCGGCCCGGGACAGCTAACTATGGCTACACCTTC. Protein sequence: CASSRPGTANYGYTF.

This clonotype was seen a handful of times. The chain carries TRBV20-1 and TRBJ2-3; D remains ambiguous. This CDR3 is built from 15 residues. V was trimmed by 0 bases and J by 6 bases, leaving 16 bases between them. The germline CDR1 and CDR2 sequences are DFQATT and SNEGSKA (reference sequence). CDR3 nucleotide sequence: TGCAGTGCTAGAGATGCGCTATTCGCTATGGATACGCAGTATTTT. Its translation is CSARDALFAMDTQYF.

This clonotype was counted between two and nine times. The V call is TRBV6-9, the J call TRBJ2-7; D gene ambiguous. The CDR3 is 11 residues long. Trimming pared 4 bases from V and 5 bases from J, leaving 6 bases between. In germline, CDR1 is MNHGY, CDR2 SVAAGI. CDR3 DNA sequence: TGTGCCAGCAGTTCATTCCACGAGCAGTACTTC. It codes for CASSSFHEQYF.

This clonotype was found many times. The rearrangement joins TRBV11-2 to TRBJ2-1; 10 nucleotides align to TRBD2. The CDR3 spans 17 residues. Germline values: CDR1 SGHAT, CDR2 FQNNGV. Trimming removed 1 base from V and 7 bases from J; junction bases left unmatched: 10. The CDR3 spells CASSLGASGSLGNEQFF. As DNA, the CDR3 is TGTGCCAGCAGCTTAGGGGCTAGCGGGAGTTTAGGTAATGAGCAGTTCTTC. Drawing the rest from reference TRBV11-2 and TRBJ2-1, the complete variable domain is EAGVAQSPRYKIIEKRQSVAFWCNPISGHATLYWYQQILGQGPKLLIQFQNNGVVDDSQLPKDRFSAERLKGVDSTLKIQPAKLEDSAVYLCASSLGASGSLGNEQFFGPGTRLTVL.

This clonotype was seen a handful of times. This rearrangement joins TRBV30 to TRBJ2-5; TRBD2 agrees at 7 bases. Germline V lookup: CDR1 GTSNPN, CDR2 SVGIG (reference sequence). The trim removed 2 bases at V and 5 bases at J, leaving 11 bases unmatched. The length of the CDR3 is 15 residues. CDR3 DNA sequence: TGTGCCTGGAGTTACCTAACTAGCGTGGGGGAGACCCAGTACTTC. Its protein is CAWSYLTSVGETQYF. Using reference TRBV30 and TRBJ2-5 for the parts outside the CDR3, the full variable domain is SQTIHQWPATLVQPVGSPLSLECTVEGTSNPNLYWYRQAAGRGLQLLFYSVGIGQISSEVPQNLSASRPQDRQFILSSKKLLLSDSGFYLCAWSYLTSVGETQYFGPGTRLLVL.

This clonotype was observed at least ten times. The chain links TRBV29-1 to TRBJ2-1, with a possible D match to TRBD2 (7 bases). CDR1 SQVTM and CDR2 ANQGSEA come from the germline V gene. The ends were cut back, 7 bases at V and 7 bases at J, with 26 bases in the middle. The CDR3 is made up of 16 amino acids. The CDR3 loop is CSGRGGGGGVLNEQFF. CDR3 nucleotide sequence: TGCAGCGGTCGCGGGGGCGGAGGGGGGGTGCTGAATGAGCAGTTCTTC.